The 2 T cell receptor beta chains below all came from one sample that was sequenced in a study of T-cell reconstitution after alpha-beta-depleted transplantation in children (dated by TCRdb to about 2016). The library came from PCR. Sequencing relied on an Illumina HiSeq 2500. TCR library preparation used molecular barcoding, with unique molecular identifiers applied to normalize quantification of the TCRbeta repertoire. Clones were called with MiXCR by TCRdb after fastp trimmed the public reads at Q25, and only in-frame beta chains were retained. For every CDR3 protein sequence, its rows merge into one entry that carries the most common genes and DNA. For this sample there are 350,000 to 500,000 distinct CDR3 sequences; over 40% appear just once. The ten largest clonotypes hold roughly 27% of the sample. The label giving this sample's treatment or condition can be read as: allogeneic hematopoietic cell transplantation with graft depleted of TCRalphabeta T cells and CD19 B cells.

Here the sequenced sample was PBMCs, taken before TCRalphabeta/CD19-depleted stem cell transplant. The receptors originated from a girl aged 2 to 9 with aplastic anemia, due to receive a stem cell transplant.

Only a few counts were recorded for this clonotype. The chain joins TRBV29-1 to TRBJ1-6, with D uncertain. The CDR3 runs 12 residues. V shed 7 bases and J shed 9 bases, with 13 bases lying between them. CDR1 and CDR2 (germline): SQVTM, ANQGSEA. The CDR3 reads CSGVKMASPLHF. DNA of the CDR3: TGCAGCGGCGTTAAGATGGCTTCACCCCTCCACTTT.

The sample holds one count of this clonotype. CDR3 region: CASSLGLAGGPFLETQYF. DNA for the CDR3: TGTGCCAGCAGCCTCGGACTAGCGGGGGGGCCGTTTCTGGAGACCCAGTACTTC. V and J are TRBV7-6 and TRBJ2-5; TRBD2 matches at 15 bases. The CDR3 sequence is 18 residues long. CDR1 is SGHVS and CDR2 is FNYEAQ in the germline V gene. V was pared by 5 bases and J by 5 bases, with 12 bases of the junction left unmatched.